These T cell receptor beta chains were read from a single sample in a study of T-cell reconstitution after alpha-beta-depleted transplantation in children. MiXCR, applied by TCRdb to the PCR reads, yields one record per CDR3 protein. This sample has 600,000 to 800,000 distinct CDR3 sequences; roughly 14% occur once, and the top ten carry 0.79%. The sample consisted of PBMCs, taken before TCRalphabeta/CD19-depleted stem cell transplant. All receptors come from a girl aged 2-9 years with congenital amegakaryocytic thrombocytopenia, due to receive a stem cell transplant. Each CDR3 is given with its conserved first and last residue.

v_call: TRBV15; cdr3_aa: CATSPQGLLAGSDTQYF
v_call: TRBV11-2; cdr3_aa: CASSQPQGTYNEQFF
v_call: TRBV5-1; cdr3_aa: CASSLAAGWPYNEQFF
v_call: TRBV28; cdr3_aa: CASLRSNTGELFF
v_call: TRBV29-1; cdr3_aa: CSILAGGRNGYTF
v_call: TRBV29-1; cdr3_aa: CSTEGQGYHNEQFF
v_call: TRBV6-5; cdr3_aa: CASSYPTHPRGYGYTF
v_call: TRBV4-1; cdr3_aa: CASSPTGSRLPFTDTQYF
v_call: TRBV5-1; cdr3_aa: CASSLGRARTPYEQYF
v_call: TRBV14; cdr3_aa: CASSQKQGARLNAFF
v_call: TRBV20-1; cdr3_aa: CSASSGRFSYNEQFF
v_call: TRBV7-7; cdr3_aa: CASSLLPRLAGGETQYF
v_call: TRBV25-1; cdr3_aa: CATTGSGHRGTQYF
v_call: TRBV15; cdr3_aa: CATSRDRPGVDQPQHF
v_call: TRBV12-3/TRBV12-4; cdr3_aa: CASSLADRVVSQPQHF
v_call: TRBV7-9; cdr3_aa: CASSLGQGRMDTQYF
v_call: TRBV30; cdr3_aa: CAWSVSSAAPEQYF
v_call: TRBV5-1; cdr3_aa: CASSHLQGTDTQYF
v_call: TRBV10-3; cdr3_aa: CAISGTARSYEQYF
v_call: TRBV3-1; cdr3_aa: CASSQLYGDEQFF
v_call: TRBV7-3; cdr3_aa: CASSLTRTSGSSEQYF
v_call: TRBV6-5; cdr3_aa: CASSYSRLAGGAGELFF
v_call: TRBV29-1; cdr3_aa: CSVEAGTGPNQPQHF
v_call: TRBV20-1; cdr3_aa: CSARGNYRGYQPQHF
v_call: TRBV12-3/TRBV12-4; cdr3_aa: CASRETSGSGEQFF
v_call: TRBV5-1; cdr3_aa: CASSFSEETQYF
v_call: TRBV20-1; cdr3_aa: CSARPILGLASYNEQFF
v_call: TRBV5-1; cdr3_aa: CASSTPSGRGETQYF